This is a list of T cell receptor beta chains from one sample in a study of cytomegalovirus exposure and HLA in healthy donors. The method was immunoSEQ multiplex PCR; TCRdb's version includes in-frame clones alone and lacks a portion of them. Here the sample spans more than 110,000 clones, roughly 77% being singletons. What was sequenced was PBMCs. These receptors all come from a male donor in good health and CMV-seronegative. The CDR3 runs from the conserved cysteine through the conserved F or W. The order of the fields is clone size, J gene, V gene, D gene, CDR3 DNA, CDR3 protein. The D gene is left open where the match is weak. Size tells how often a clone was seen (once, few, many) or the class of an expanded clone, and some rows leave it out.

few | TRBJ2-7 | TRBV4-2 | TRBD1 | TGTGCCAGCAGCCAAGCCACGACAGGGAATGAGCAGTACTTC | CASSQATTGNEQYF
few | TRBJ2-1 | TRBV7-6 | . | TGTGCCAGCAGCTTAGAAGGTGGGGGCGAGGTCAATGAGCAGTTCTTC | CASSLEGGGEVNEQFF
. | TRBJ1-2 | TRBV2 | . | TGTGCCAGCAGTGGGCAGGGGACTAACTATGGCTACACCTTC | CASSGQGTNYGYTF
. | TRBJ1-2 | TRBV28 | TRBD1 | TGTGCCAGCAGTTTTGATTCGACAGGGGTTAACGGCTACACCTTC | CASSFDSTGVNGYTF
. | TRBJ2-3 | TRBV11-3 | TRBD2 | TGTGCCAGCAGCACGACGGGGGGGTCAGATACGCAGTATTTT | CASSTTGGSDTQYF
. | TRBJ1-5 | TRBV19 | TRBD1 | TGTGCCAGTACCAGAACAGGGGATCAGCCCCAGCATTTT | CASTRTGDQPQHF
. | TRBJ1-1 | TRBV5-1 | TRBD1 | TGCGCCAGCAGCTTGATTTTTCGACAGGGGATGAACACTGAAGCTTTCTTT | CASSLIFRQGMNTEAFF
. | TRBJ1-4 | TRBV5-5 | TRBD1 | TGTGCCAGCAGCATAAAACAGGGGGGGGCTGAAAAACTGTTTTTT | CASSIKQGGAEKLFF
. | TRBJ1-2 | TRBV30 | TRBD1 | TGTGCCTGGAGTAAGGGACAGAGGGGCTACACCTTC | CAWSKGQRGYTF
. | TRBJ1-3 | TRBV25-1 | . | TGTGCCAGCAGTGTTGACAGCTTCTCTGGAAACACCATATATTTT | CASSVDSFSGNTIYF
. | TRBJ2-1 | TRBV6-1 | . | TGTGCCAGCAGTGAAGGGACACGGTTCAATGAGCAGTTCTTC | CASSEGTRFNEQFF
. | TRBJ1-2 | TRBV7-9 | . | TGTGCCAGCAGCGTACGGGGGGCCGACTATGGCTACACCTTC | CASSVRGADYGYTF
. | TRBJ2-6 | TRBV11-2 | . | TGTGCCAGCAGCTTAGGTGGGAGACGTGGGGCCAACGTCCTGACTTTC | CASSLGGRRGANVLTF
. | TRBJ2-2 | TRBV7-7 | . | TGTGCTAGCAGCTTAGGGCCGGGCACCGGGGAGCTGTTTTTT | CASSLGPGTGELFF
. | TRBJ1-4 | TRBV10-3 | . | TGTGCCATCAGTGAAGTGGACAAAGAAAAACTGTTTTTT | CAISEVDKEKLFF
. | TRBJ2-2 | TRBV19 | . | TGTGCCTCTCTGGCAAACGCGAACACCGGGGAGCTGTTTTTT | CASLANANTGELFF